This TCR beta chain was identified during a study of long-term antiretroviral therapy in people with HIV. Per the germline V gene, CDR1 is SGHTA and CDR2 is FQGNSA. The CDR3 has 18 amino acids. The V end lost 5 bases, the J end lost 0 bases, and 19 bases lay between the germline ends. Researchers ran immunoSEQ v3.0 at survey level. Measured with immunoSEQ multiplex PCR; TCRdb has only the in-frame clones, and not every one. The top ten clones hold around 8.3% of a sample with some 28,000 clones, approximately 85% of them seen once. This clone was picked up one time. The material was unsorted PBMCs, obtained 3 years after starting antiretroviral therapy. V usage is TRBV7-2 and J usage is TRBJ1-4; tentative D call: TRBD1 (5 bases). The receptor was derived from a man aged 40-49 years with HIV. This chain's CDR3 is CASSTTDSDYATNEKLFF. CDR3 nucleotide sequence: TGTGCCAGCAGCACGACAGACTCGGATTACGCAACTAATGAAAAACTGTTTTTT.